Each of the 3 T cell receptor beta chains below was sequenced from the same sample in a study of OX40 agonist ivuxolimab in advanced cancers. The assay was immunoSEQ multiplex PCR, and TCRdb's table has in-frame clones only and misses some. The table records about 89,000 clones, approximately 90% of them present only once. The sequencing here drew on CD4+ or CD8+ T cells sorted from blood, taken in a trial of the OX40 agonist ivuxolimab. The origin of the receptors is an adult with an advanced solid tumor such as melanoma, head and neck, liver or kidney cancer.

J is TRBJ1-4 and V is TRBV9; the match to TRBD1 covers 10 bases. CDR1 SGDLS and CDR2 YYNGEE come from the germline V gene. The CDR3 contains 14 residues. The ends lost 7 bases at V and 6 bases at J; junction bases unmatched: 6. The CDR3 DNA reads as TGTGCCAGCTGTAGGGGGACAGGGGATGAAAAACTGTTTTTT. This translates into CASCRGTGDEKLFF.

This clone was counted once. The V gene is TRBV28, the J gene TRBJ2-7; D is unclear. The CDR3 consists of 12 residues. V was trimmed by 7 bases and J by 3 bases, leaving 10 bases between them. CDR1 is MDHEN and CDR2 is SYDVKM in the germline V gene. This chain's CDR3 is CASKTFDYEQYF. In nucleotides, the CDR3 is TGTGCCAGCAAGACTTTCGACTACGAGCAGTACTTC.

The chain couples TRBV21-1 to TRBJ1-1. TRBV21-1 is a recognized pseudogene. There are 11 residues in the CDR3. CDR3 residues: CASSKATEAFF. CDR3 nucleotides: TGTGCCAGCAGCAAAGCAACTGAAGCTTTCTTT.